This T cell receptor beta chain was recovered during a study of cytomegalovirus exposure and HLA in healthy donors. Comments on this clone: Its target is not known.

The PCR contained 60 Vbeta and 13 Jbeta primers. Using immunoSEQ multiplex PCR, the repertoire was profiled, and TCRdb retains in-frame clones only, with some absent. Of around 180,000 clones listed, 75% to 90% are singletons. Study results and limitations: A likely sequencing artifact accounted for one observed cluster of highly shared sequence variants. It was reported that the classifier diagnosed cytomegalovirus status with high specificity and sensitivity in both the original and validation cohorts. With later analysis, a missense DCLRE1C variant became linked to TCR beta V- and J-gene trimming.

Sequencing was performed on PBMCs. This TCR was sampled from a boy between 2 and 10 years old in good health and CMV-seronegative.

CDR3 residues: CASSSLAGVETQYF. In nucleotides, the CDR3 is TGTGCCAGCAGTTCCCTAGCGGGGGTAGAGACCCAGTACTTC. V and J are TRBV6-6 and TRBJ2-5; 10 bases fit TRBD2. The germline gives CDR1 MNHNY, CDR2 SVGAGI (reference sequence). V was clipped by 4 bases and J by 4 bases; unmatched bases: 3. The length of the CDR3 is 14 residues.